This is a list of T cell receptor beta chains from one sample in a study of blood T cell repertoires in COVID-19. Produced via immunoSEQ multiplex PCR; TCRdb's table is partial and in-frame only. Of 140,000 to 150,000 clones in the sample, over 75% were seen once. Sequencing was performed on peripheral blood. Receptors originate from a man between 65 and 85 years old with acute or convalescent COVID-19. Both conserved end residues are part of each CDR3. D genes are given only for firm matches. Not all rows give a size; the values are once, few, many and, for expanded clones, a class.

j_call cdr3_length d_call clone_size v_call cdr3_nt cdr3_aa
TRBJ1-2 14 . . TRBV7-9 TGTGCCAGCAGCTTACTGAGGGACATTCGGGGCTACACCTTC CASSLLRDIRGYTF
TRBJ2-5 15 TRBD1 once TRBV6-1 TGTGCCAGCAGTGAAGAGACAGGGCGCCAAGAGACCCAGTACTTC CASSEETGRQETQYF
TRBJ2-7 15 TRBD1 . TRBV5-1 TGCGCCAGCAGCTCGGGACAGGGCCACTCCTACGAGCAGTACTTC CASSSGQGHSYEQYF
TRBJ2-2 15 . . TRBV2 TGTGCCAGCAGTGACAAGGACTTCGGTACCGGGGAGCTGTTTTTT CASSDKDFGTGELFF
TRBJ1-5 16 TRBD1 . TRBV2 TGTGCCAGCAGGAGGGGGCCGGGCGGTACTAATCAGCCCCAGCATTTT CASRRGPGGTNQPQHF
TRBJ2-5 16 TRBD1 . TRBV4-1 TGCGCCAGCAGCCAACCCCCGGCAGGGGGCAGAGAGACCCAGTACTTC CASSQPPAGGRETQYF
TRBJ2-5 15 . . TRBV5-1 TGCGCCAGCAGCTTGCGCGACAGTGCACAAGAGACCCAGTACTTC CASSLRDSAQETQYF
TRBJ2-1 15 TRBD1 . TRBV18 TGTGCCAGCTCACTGAGACAGGGGACCCGGGATGAGCAGTTCTTC CASSLRQGTRDEQFF
TRBJ2-7 15 . once TRBV18 TGTGCCAGCTCACCAAGGAACCTAGGACTGGGTGAGCAGTACTTC CASSPRNLGLGEQYF
TRBJ2-6 15 TRBD2 . TRBV27 TGTGCCAGCAGTTTCGGGGGGGCTGGGGCCAACGTCCTGACTTTC CASSFGGAGANVLTF
TRBJ1-4 15 TRBD1 . TRBV9 TGTGCCAGCAGCGTAAGCGGACAGGGAGGGGAAAAACTGTTTTTT CASSVSGQGGEKLFF
TRBJ2-3 15 TRBD2 . TRBV4-2 TGTGCCAGCAAGACTATAGCGGGTCCGGCTGGTACGCAGTATTTT CASKTIAGPAGTQYF
TRBJ2-5 16 . . TRBV11-1 TGTGCCAGCAGCTCATCGACCGACTTTGCGGGAGAGACCCAGTACTTC CASSSSTDFAGETQYF
TRBJ2-1 15 TRBD2 once TRBV10-3 TGTGCCAACTCACAAACGGGAGGCCGGCAGAATGAGCAGTTCTTC CANSQTGGRQNEQFF